This T cell receptor beta chain was captured in a study of blood T cell repertoires in COVID-19. Study-wide context: Researchers got acute and convalescent COVID-19 samples from the United States, Italy and Spain. T cells, B-cell-depleted T cells, or PBMCs supplied cDNA or gDNA.

The germline V and J ends were trimmed by 3 bases and 1 base, with 13 bases remaining between them. The length of the CDR3 is 15 residues. CDR1 SGHRS and CDR2 YFSETQ come from the germline V gene. Per the authors' pipeline: How many nucleated cells were present was estimated from reference gene primer amplification. Generated by immunoSEQ multiplex PCR, the TCRdb table keeps only in-frame clones and is missing some. That table furnishes V, J and clone size, whereas the DNA furnished D and trimming. Of 140,000 to 150,000 clones listed, 65% to 90% were seen once; the top ten hold roughly 10%. This clone was observed a single time.

Sequencing was carried out using peripheral blood. The rearrangement links TRBV5-1 to TRBJ1-1, with D maybe TRBD1 (5 bases). The clonotype originates from a man in his 60s with active or convalescent COVID-19. CDR3 nucleotide sequence: TGCGCCAGCAGCTGGATCGGAGGGACGAACACTGAAGCTTTCTTT. Amino acid sequence: CASSWIGGTNTEAFF.